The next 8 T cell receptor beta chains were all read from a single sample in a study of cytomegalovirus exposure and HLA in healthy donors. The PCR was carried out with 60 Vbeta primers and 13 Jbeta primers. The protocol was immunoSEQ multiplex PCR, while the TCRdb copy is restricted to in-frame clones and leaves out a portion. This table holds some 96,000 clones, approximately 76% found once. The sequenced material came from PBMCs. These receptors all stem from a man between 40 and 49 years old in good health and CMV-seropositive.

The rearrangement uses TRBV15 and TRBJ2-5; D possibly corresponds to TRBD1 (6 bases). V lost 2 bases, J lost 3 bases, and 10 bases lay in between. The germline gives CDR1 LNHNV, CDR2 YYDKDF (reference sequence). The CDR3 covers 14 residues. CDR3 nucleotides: TGTGCCACCAGCAGACTCTCAGGGGAAGAGACCCAGTACTTC. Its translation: CATSRLSGEETQYF.

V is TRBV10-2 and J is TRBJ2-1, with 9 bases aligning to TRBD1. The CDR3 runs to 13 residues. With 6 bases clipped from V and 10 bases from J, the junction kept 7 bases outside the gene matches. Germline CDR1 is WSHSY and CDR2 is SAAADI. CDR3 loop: CASRGQGWREQFF. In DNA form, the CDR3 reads TGCGCCAGCAGAGGACAGGGGTGGAGAGAGCAGTTCTTC.

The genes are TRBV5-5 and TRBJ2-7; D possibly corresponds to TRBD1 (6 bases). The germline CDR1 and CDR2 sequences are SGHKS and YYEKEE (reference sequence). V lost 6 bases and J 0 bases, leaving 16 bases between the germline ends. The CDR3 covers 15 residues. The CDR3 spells CASNLDSSSSYEQYF. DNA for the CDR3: TGTGCCAGCAACCTGGACAGTTCGAGCTCCTACGAGCAGTACTTC.

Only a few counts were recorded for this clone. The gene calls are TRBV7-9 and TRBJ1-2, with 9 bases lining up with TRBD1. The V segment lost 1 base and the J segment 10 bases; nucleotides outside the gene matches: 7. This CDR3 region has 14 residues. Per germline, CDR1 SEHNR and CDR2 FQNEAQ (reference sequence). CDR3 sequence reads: CASSLGYRGLDYTF. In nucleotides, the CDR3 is TGTGCCAGCAGCTTAGGGTACAGGGGGCTCGACTACACCTTC.

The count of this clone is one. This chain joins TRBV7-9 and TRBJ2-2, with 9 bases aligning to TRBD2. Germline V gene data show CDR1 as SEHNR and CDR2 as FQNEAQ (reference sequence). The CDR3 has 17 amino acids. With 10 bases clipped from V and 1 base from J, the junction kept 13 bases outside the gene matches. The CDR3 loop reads CATKTSGTTRNTGELFF. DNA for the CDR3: TGTGCCACCAAGACTAGCGGAACAACCCGGAACACCGGGGAGCTGTTTTTT. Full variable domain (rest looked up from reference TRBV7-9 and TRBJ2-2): DTGVSQNPRHKITKRGQNVTFRCDPISEHNRLYWYRQTLGQGPEFLTYFQNEAQLEKSRLLSDRFSAERPKGSFSTLEIQRTEQGDSAMYLCATKTSGTTRNTGELFFGEGSRLTVL.

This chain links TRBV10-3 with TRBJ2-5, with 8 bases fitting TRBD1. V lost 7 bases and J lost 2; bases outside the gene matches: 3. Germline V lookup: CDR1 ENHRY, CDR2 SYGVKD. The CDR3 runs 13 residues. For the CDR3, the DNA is TGTGCCATCAAAGGGACAGGACAAGAGACCCAGTACTTC. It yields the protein CAIKGTGQETQYF.

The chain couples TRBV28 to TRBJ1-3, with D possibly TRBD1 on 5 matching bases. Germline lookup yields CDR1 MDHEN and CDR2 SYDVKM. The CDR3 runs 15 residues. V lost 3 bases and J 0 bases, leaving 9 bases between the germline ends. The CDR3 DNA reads TGTGCCAGCAGTTTGGGCGGGGGCTCTGGAAACACCATATATTTT. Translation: CASSLGGGSGNTIYF.

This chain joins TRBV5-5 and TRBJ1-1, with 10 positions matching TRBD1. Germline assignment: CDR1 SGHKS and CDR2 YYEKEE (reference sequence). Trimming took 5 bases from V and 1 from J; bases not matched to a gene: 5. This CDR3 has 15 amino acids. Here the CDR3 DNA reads TGTGCCAGCAGTGGACAGGGGGTGAGGAACACTGAAGCTTTCTTT. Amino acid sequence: CASSGQGVRNTEAFF.